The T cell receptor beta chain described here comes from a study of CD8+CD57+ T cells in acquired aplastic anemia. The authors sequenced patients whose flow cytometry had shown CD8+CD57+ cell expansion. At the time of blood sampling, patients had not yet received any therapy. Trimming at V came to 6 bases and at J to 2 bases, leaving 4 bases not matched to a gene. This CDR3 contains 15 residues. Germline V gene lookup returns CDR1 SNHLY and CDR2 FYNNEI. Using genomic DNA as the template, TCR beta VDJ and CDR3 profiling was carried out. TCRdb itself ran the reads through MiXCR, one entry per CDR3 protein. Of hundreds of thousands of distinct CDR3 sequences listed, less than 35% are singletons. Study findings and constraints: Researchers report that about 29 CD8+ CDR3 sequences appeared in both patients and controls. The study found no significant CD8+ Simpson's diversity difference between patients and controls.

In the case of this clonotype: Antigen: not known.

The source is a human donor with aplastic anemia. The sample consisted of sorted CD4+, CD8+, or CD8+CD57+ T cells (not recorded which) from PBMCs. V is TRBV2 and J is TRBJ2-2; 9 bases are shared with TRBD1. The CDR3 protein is CASSGDRVNTGELFF. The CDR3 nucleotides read TGTGCCAGCAGCGGGGACAGGGTAAACACCGGGGAGCTGTTTTTT.